Listed below are T cell receptor beta chains from one sample, sequenced in a study of T cells in pancreatic ductal adenocarcinoma. Sequenced by immunoSEQ multiplex PCR; TCRdb stores in-frame clones only, minus some. The table lists roughly 100,000 clones, roughly 95% of them singletons. What was sequenced was PBMCs. These receptors all come from a human donor with pancreatic ductal adenocarcinoma. Each CDR3 is given with its conserved first and last residue. A D gene is named only where the DNA matches it firmly. Where a row states a size, it is once, few, many or the class of an expanded clone; other rows omit it.

V: TRBV19; size: -; D: TRBD2; J: TRBJ2-4; DNA: TGTGCCAGTAGTATAGGAGTAGCGGGAGGGATCAAAAACATTCAGTACTTC; CDR3: CASSIGVAGGIKNIQYF
V: TRBV9; size: -; D: TRBD2; J: TRBJ2-1; DNA: TGTGCCAGCAGCGCCCCCGGGACTAGCGGTATAAATGAGCAGTTCTTC; CDR3: CASSAPGTSGINEQFF
V: TRBV9; size: -; D: TRBD1; J: TRBJ2-7; DNA: TGTGCCAGCAGCGCGAGCCTGGACAGGGGAGATAAGCAGTACTTC; CDR3: CASSASLDRGDKQYF
V: TRBV19; size: -; D: TRBD1; J: TRBJ2-6; DNA: TGTGCCAGTAGTACACCGGGACAGGGAAATGGGGCCAACGTCCTGACTTTC; CDR3: CASSTPGQGNGANVLTF
V: TRBV27; size: -; D: TRBD2; J: TRBJ2-1; DNA: TGTGCCAGCTCTAGACTAGCGGGGGGCTACAATGAGCAGTTCTTC; CDR3: CASSRLAGGYNEQFF
V: TRBV28; size: -; D: TRBD1; J: TRBJ1-5; DNA: TGTGCCAGCAGTTTATCCCAGGGGGGTCAGCCCCAGCATTTT; CDR3: CASSLSQGGQPQHF
V: TRBV10-3; size: once; D: -; J: TRBJ2-7; DNA: TGTGCCAGCATCGGGGCCTACGAGCAGTACTTC; CDR3: CASIGAYEQYF
V: TRBV19; size: -; D: TRBD2; J: TRBJ2-7; DNA: TGTGCCAGTAGTATAGACCGGACTGCTAGCGGGCGTTCCTACGAGCAGTACTTC; CDR3: CASSIDRTASGRSYEQYF
V: TRBV2; size: -; D: -; J: TRBJ2-1; DNA: TGTGCCAGCAGTGGAGCACAGAGCTCCTACAATGAGCAGTTCTTC; CDR3: CASSGAQSSYNEQFF
V: TRBV28; size: once; D: -; J: TRBJ1-2; DNA: TGTGCCAGCAGTTTAGGGACTTTCGCTGGTGGCTACACCTTC; CDR3: CASSLGTFAGGYTF
V: TRBV7-8; size: -; D: -; J: TRBJ2-7; DNA: TGTGCCAGCAGCTTGGGTTCCGGGATTGTCCCCTACGAGCAGTACTTC; CDR3: CASSLGSGIVPYEQYF
V: TRBV6-6; size: -; D: TRBD1; J: TRBJ1-1; DNA: TGTGCCAGCAACGAAGGGGGCACCACTGAAGCTTTCTTT; CDR3: CASNEGGTTEAFF
V: TRBV5-1; size: -; D: TRBD2; J: TRBJ2-5; DNA: TGCGCCAGCAGTGCAGGAAGTACGGGACTAGCGGGAGCCCAAGAGACCCAGTACTTC; CDR3: CASSAGSTGLAGAQETQYF
V: TRBV18; size: once; D: TRBD1; J: TRBJ2-5; DNA: TGTGCCAGCTCACAAGGACAGGAACAAGAGACCCAGTACTTC; CDR3: CASSQGQEQETQYF
V: TRBV28; size: few; D: TRBD2; J: TRBJ2-2; DNA: TGTGCCAGCAGTACTAGCGGGTCCACCGGGGAGCTGTTTTTT; CDR3: CASSTSGSTGELFF